This T cell receptor beta chain was observed in a study of Ad26.COV2.S vaccination and SARS-CoV-2 variants. Study-wide background: Trial arm assignment for the donor was COV1001 Ad26.COV2.S.

The V and J ends lost 0 bases and 3 bases, in that order; junction bases with no gene match: 5. Germline V gene sequence: CDR1 SGHRS, CDR2 YFSETQ. This CDR3 is 16 amino acids long. Treatment indicated: roughly 18 received Ad26.COV2.S at low or high dose, single or two shots; a few received placebo; per-sample allocation not given. Each sample was drawn 63 days after the first injection (of vaccine or placebo). This person who donated was an adult of 18-55 years in Boston. Method: immunoSEQ multiplex PCR; TCRdb's copy keeps in-frame clones and lacks some. The profile shows about 480,000 clones, roughly 87% of them singletons.

Source: peripheral blood, taken in a trial of Ad26.COV2.S vaccine versus placebo. This clonotype was sampled from a person aged 18 to 59 who received the Ad26.COV2.S COVID-19 vaccine or a placebo. The chain links TRBV5-1 to TRBJ2-2; TRBD1 matches 7 bases. This CDR3 is CASSLGAGGHTGELFF. The CDR3 DNA is TGCGCCAGCAGCTTGGGGGCAGGGGGACACACCGGGGAGCTGTTTTTT.